The next 29 T cell receptor beta chains were all read from a single sample in a study of T cells in Graves' hyperthyroidism and ophthalmopathy (dated by TCRdb to the late 2010s). Library generation was performed with multiplex PCR. The run used an Illumina HiSeq 2000. TCR beta CDR3 regions were amplified from RNA transcripts. The TCR CDR3 was subjected to a first round of RT-PCR using the HTBI primer set and the Qiagen OneStep RT-PCR kit. The public reads were quality trimmed at Q25 with fastp and then assembled into clones with MiXCR by TCRdb, keeping productive beta chains. Records with the same CDR3 protein are collapsed into one entry carrying the most frequent genes and DNA. For this sample the table gives about 560,000 distinct CDR3 sequences, of which 35% to 55% were detected only once. Roughly 8.2% of the sample lies in the top ten. Sequencing was carried out using peripheral blood or thyroid tissue (not recorded which). Receptors originate from a woman between 18 and 29 years old with Graves' hyperthyroidism. Donor details come from another sample of the same person, matched by shared clones.

This rearrangement joins TRBV19 to TRBJ1-1; the D gene is possibly TRBD1 (5 bases). In germline, CDR1 is LNHDA, CDR2 SQIVND (reference sequence). Trimming stripped 9 bases from V and 4 bases from J, with 24 bases between. The CDR3 is 16 residues long. This CDR3 is CASQPRAQGMSTEAFF. The CDR3 nucleotides read TGTGCCAGCCAACCTCGGGCGCAGGGAATGAGCACTGAAGCTTTCTTT.

V and J are TRBV25-1 and TRBJ2-3; TRBD2 agrees at 11 bases. Trimming took 6 bases from V and 2 from J; bases not matched to a gene: 7. CDR1 and CDR2 (germline): MGHDK, SYGVNS. This CDR3 is 16 amino acids long. In nucleotides, the CDR3 is TGTGCCAGCAGCCAACTAGCGGGAGACTACACAGATACGCAGTATTTT. It codes for CASSQLAGDYTDTQYF.

This clonotype has a handful of counts. The genes are TRBV12-3 or TRBV12-4 and TRBJ2-7; 8 bases agree with TRBD2. There are 15 residues in the CDR3. V trimming: 6 bases; J trimming: 5 bases; junction bases outside the gene matches: 12. In DNA form, the CDR3 reads TGTGCCAGCAGCCTGGAGGCCAGCGGGAGCCACGAGCAGTACTTC. Residues: CASSLEASGSHEQYF.

This rearrangement joins TRBV6-5 to TRBJ1-5; no clear D. The V gene lost 5 bases and the J gene lost 7 bases, with 12 bases spanning the gap. Germline CDR1 is MNHEY and CDR2 is SVGAGI. This CDR3 region has 13 residues. The CDR3 spells CASSPRAVQPQHF. For the CDR3, the DNA is TGTGCCAGCAGTCCCCGGGCGGTGCAGCCCCAGCATTTT.

This clonotype has at least ten counts. The rearrangement joins TRBV29-1 to TRBJ1-1; D uncertain. Looked up from germline, CDR1 is SQVTM and CDR2 is ANQGSEA. The CDR3 is made up of 13 amino acids. V lost 2 bases and J lost 2, with 9 bases in between. The CDR3 sequence is CSVEKGFNTEAFF. The CDR3 nucleotides read TGCAGCGTTGAAAAGGGATTTAACACTGAAGCTTTCTTT.

On this clonotype itself: This may be a read error: a much more frequent sequence differs by one nucleotide. The chain has TRBV7-3 and TRBJ1-1; no definite D call. This CDR3 has 12 residues. Germline CDR1 and CDR2: SGHTA and FQGTGA. The CDR3 nucleotides are TGTGCCGGCAGCTTATCTGCCACTGAAGCTTTCTTT. This gives the protein CAGSLSATEAFF.

This clonotype occurred once. Since no conserved phenylalanine or tryptophan closes the CDR3, a read error is the likely cause. The limits of the CDR3 on the DNA are not certain, so only TCRdb's listed CDR3 is given. The J gene is TRBJ2-6, the V gene TRBV7-9. Germline values: CDR1 SEHNR, CDR2 FQNEAQ (reference sequence). The CDR3 numbers 8 amino acids, ends counted. The CDR3 sequence is CASSHGPT.

At least ten counts were recorded for this clonotype. The chain couples TRBV20-1 to TRBJ1-1, with 7 bases identical to TRBD1. After removal of 6 bases from V and 5 bases from J, the junction contained 6 bases not matched to a gene. The CDR3 is 12 amino acids. CDR1 and CDR2 from the germline V gene are DFQATT and SNEGSKA (reference sequence). The CDR3 sequence: CSANRGGTEAFF. In DNA form, the CDR3 reads TGCAGTGCCAACAGGGGTGGGACTGAAGCTTTCTTT.

In its sample, this clonotype was seen a few times. This sequence joins TRBV7-9 and TRBJ2-5; 11 bases align to TRBD1. Trimming took 2 bases from V and 5 from J; bases not matched to a gene: 7. The CDR3 is made up of 16 amino acids. Germline values: CDR1 SEHNR, CDR2 FQNEAQ (reference sequence). CDR3 region: CASSLTDRGLQETQYF. CDR3 sequence (DNA): TGTGCCAGCAGCTTAACGGACAGGGGGCTGCAGGAGACCCAGTACTTC.

V gene TRBV29-1 combines with J gene TRBJ1-5; a weak D match, TRBD1 (6 bases). The CDR3 runs 14 residues. The germline gives CDR1 SQVTM, CDR2 ANQGSEA. Trimming took off 8 bases at V and 2 bases at J, with 16 bases between the two ends. CDR3 amino acids: CSSDTGLGNQPQHF. As DNA, the CDR3 is TGCAGCAGTGACACAGGGTTGGGCAATCAGCCCCAGCATTTT.

The J gene is TRBJ2-5, the V gene TRBV10-3; D is unresolved. The CDR3 runs to 13 residues. Trimming pared 0 bases from V and 4 bases from J, leaving 6 bases between. CDR1 ENHRY and CDR2 SYGVKD come from the germline V gene. This chain's CDR3 is CAISESDGETQYF. CDR3 in DNA: TGTGCCATCAGTGAGTCGGACGGAGAGACCCAGTACTTC.

This clonotype was seen a handful of times. V gene TRBV10-3 combines with J gene TRBJ2-5, with 10 bases aligning to TRBD1. Trimming removed 10 bases from V and 6 bases from J; junction bases left unmatched: 11. This CDR3 comprises 14 residues. The germline V gene encodes CDR1 ENHRY and CDR2 SYGVKD. The CDR3: CASSPGTGEQTQYF. CDR3 DNA: TGTGCCAGCTCTCCCGGGACAGGGGAACAGACCCAGTACTTC.

The chain is built from TRBV9 and TRBJ1-3; D not resolved. Deletions cut 3 bases from V and 4 bases from J, with 11 bases between. The CDR3 covers 14 residues. Germline V CDR1 and CDR2: SGDLS, YYNGEE. The CDR3: CASSEGTRGNTIYF. The CDR3 nucleotides are TGTGCCAGCAGCGAGGGAACGAGGGGAAACACCATATATTTT.

This clonotype was picked up a small number of times. The V and J genes are TRBV20-1 and TRBJ2-7; D gene ambiguous. Germline values: CDR1 DFQATT, CDR2 SNEGSKA (reference sequence). CDR3 size: 13 residues. Deletions cut 3 bases from V and 4 bases from J, with 13 bases between. CDR3 coding DNA: TGCAGTGCTAGTGGCCAGGTCGGGTACGAGCAGTACTTC. It translates to CSASGQVGYEQYF.

The rearrangement joins TRBV9 to TRBJ2-7; weak D call: TRBD2 (6 bases). This CDR3 has 13 residues. Trimming stripped 4 bases from V and 7 bases from J, with 15 bases between. The germline V gene has CDR1 SGDLS and CDR2 YYNGEE. The CDR3 DNA reads as TGTGCCAGCAGCCCGACTAGTTTGGGTGAGCAGTACTTC. It is translated as CASSPTSLGEQYF. Full variable domain (outside the CDR3, taken from reference TRBV9 and TRBJ2-7): DSGVTQTPKHLITATGQRVTLRCSPRSGDLSVYWYQQSLDQGLQFLIQYYNGEERAKGNILERFSAQQFPDLHSELNLSSLELGDSALYFCASSPTSLGEQYFGPGTRLTVT.

Concerning this clonotype itself: A much larger clone lies one base from this, so it may be a read error. The CDR3 sequence is CASSRQGRTQYF. The CDR3 bases are TGTGCCAGCAGCCGACAGGGTCGGACCCAGTACTTC. V gene TRBV5-6 combines with J gene TRBJ2-5, with 7 nucleotides matching TRBD1. The V gene's germline CDR1 is SGHDT and CDR2 YYEEEE. V shed 4 bases and J 7 bases; nucleotides not matched to a gene: 4. The CDR3 is made up of 12 amino acids.

This clonotype was detected a few times. This sequence joins TRBV19 and TRBJ2-5; TRBD2 might be the D (5 bases). This CDR3 comprises 14 residues. V lost 3 bases and J 5 bases, leaving 13 bases between the germline ends. CDR1 and CDR2 from the germline V gene are LNHDA and SQIVND (reference sequence). The chain's CDR3 is CASSMRAGGETQYF. In nucleotides, the CDR3 is TGTGCCAGTAGTATGCGGGCCGGTGGGGAGACCCAGTACTTC. The whole variable domain, remainder taken from reference TRBV19 and TRBJ2-5, is DGGITQSPKYLFRKEGQNVTLSCEQNLNHDAMYWYRQDPGQGLRLIYYSQIVNDFQKGDIAEGYSVSREKKESFPLTVTSAQKNPTAFYLCASSMRAGGETQYFGPGTRLLVL.

This clonotype turned up a few times. V usage is TRBV7-8 and J usage is TRBJ2-7; no firm D call. The V end lost 5 bases, the J end lost 0 bases, and 11 bases lay between the germline ends. The germline gives CDR1 SGHVS, CDR2 FQNEAQ. The CDR3 extends over 14 amino acids. The CDR3 DNA is TGTGCCAGCAGCCCTTCCCCTGTCTCCTACGAGCAGTACTTC. This encodes CASSPSPVSYEQYF. Variable domain in full (rest from reference TRBV7-8 and TRBJ2-7): GAGVSQSPRYKVAKRGQDVALRCDPISGHVSLFWYQQALGQGPEFLTYFQNEAQLDKSGLPSDRFFAERPEGSVSTLKIQRTQQEDSAVYLCASSPSPVSYEQYFGPGTRLTVT.

This clonotype was seen ten or more times. The rearrangement links TRBV7-6 to TRBJ2-7; D unclear. Germline V gene sequence: CDR1 SGHVS, CDR2 FNYEAQ. The CDR3 has 12 residues. Trimming cost V 1 base and J 10 bases, with 11 bases left between them. CDR3 coding DNA: TGTGCCAGCAGCTTAGGGTATTCTGGTCAGTACTTC. It yields the protein CASSLGYSGQYF.

The chain combines TRBV25-1 with TRBJ2-7; 8 bases line up with TRBD1. CDR1 is MGHDK and CDR2 is SYGVNS in the germline V gene. CDR3 length equals 13 residues. Losses at the gene ends were 11 bases for V and 2 bases for J; bases not matched to a gene: 8. CDR3 protein: CAWSGTGPYEQYF. In nucleotides, the CDR3 is TGTGCCTGGAGTGGGACAGGTCCCTACGAGCAGTACTTC.

The sample holds a few counts of this clonotype. The chain has TRBV5-1 and TRBJ2-7; D not certain. This CDR3 contains 15 residues. Germline V CDR1 and CDR2: SGHRS, YFSETQ. V was pared by 0 bases and J by 3 bases, with 13 bases between. The CDR3 coding sequence is TGCGCCAGCAGCTTGGACTTCCGAGGATTCTACGAGCAGTACTTC. It yields the protein CASSLDFRGFYEQYF.

For this clonotype: Sequence at one end of the junction differs from germline and may be a read error. This chain connects TRBV6-6 to TRBJ2-5, with unresolved D. This CDR3 is 16 amino acids long. Germline CDR1 is MNHNY and CDR2 is SVGAGI (reference sequence). The CDR3 region is CAISEALAWVQETQYF. CDR3 in DNA: TGTGCCATCAGTGAAGCCCTCGCGTGGGTACAGGAGACCCAGTACTTC.

This clonotype appeared many times. V usage is TRBV9 and J usage is TRBJ1-2; 8 nucleotides align to TRBD1. After removal of 0 bases from V and 9 bases from J, the junction contained 7 bases not matched to a gene. The germline CDR1 and CDR2 sequences are SGDLS and YYNGEE. CDR3 length: 14 residues. CDR3 amino acids: CASSVDVTGESYTF. CDR3 DNA: TGTGCCAGCAGCGTAGACGTGACAGGGGAAAGCTACACCTTC.

This rearrangement joins TRBV5-1 to TRBJ2-2; TRBD2 might be the D (6 bases). V lost 0 bases, J lost 1 base, and 10 bases lay in between. CDR1 SGHRS and CDR2 YFSETQ come from the germline V gene. The CDR3 extends over 16 amino acids. This chain's CDR3 is CASSLAGRLNTGELFF. CDR3 sequence (DNA): TGCGCCAGCAGCTTGGCCGGGAGATTGAACACCGGGGAGCTGTTTTTT.

On this clonotype: A much larger clone lies a single base off, so this may be a read error. This chain connects TRBV29-1 to TRBJ2-5; possibly TRBD1 for D (6 bases). The CDR3 has 15 residues. Per the germline V gene, CDR1 is SQVTM and CDR2 is ANQGSEA. V lost 0 bases, J lost 2 bases, and 13 bases lay in between. The CDR3 DNA follows: TGCAGCGTTGAAGATCAGGGGCGTTGGCAAGAGACCCAGTACTTC. This sequence encodes CSVEDQGRWQETQYF.

This clonotype came up once. This rearrangement joins TRBV20-1 to TRBJ1-2, with D maybe TRBD1 (5 bases). V shed 5 bases and J shed 2 bases, with 9 bases lying between them. The CDR3 runs 12 residues. Germline V gene lookup returns CDR1 DFQATT and CDR2 SNEGSKA (reference sequence). The CDR3 bases are TGCAGTGCTGGGGGTAGGAACTATGGCTACACCTTC. It specifies CSAGGRNYGYTF.

The rearrangement links TRBV29-1 to TRBJ2-7; 11 bases match TRBD1. CDR1 is SQVTM, CDR2 ANQGSEA, per germline. J gave up 3 bases and V 6 bases, and 10 bases lay outside the gene matches. The CDR3 is made up of 15 amino acids. The chain's CDR3 is CSVQTTGTGGYEQYF. The CDR3, as DNA: TGCAGCGTCCAAACTACCGGGACAGGGGGCTACGAGCAGTACTTC.

This clonotype showed up just a few times. The chain is built from TRBV7-8 and TRBJ2-7; 8 bases are a match to TRBD1. After removal of 5 bases from V and 9 bases from J, the junction contained 3 bases not matched to a gene. Per the germline V gene, CDR1 is SGHVS and CDR2 is FQNEAQ. The length of the CDR3 is 11 residues. The CDR3 coding sequence is TGTGCCAGCAGCCAGGGGGCAGGGCAGTACTTC. Encoded protein: CASSQGAGQYF.

The chain recombines TRBV4-3 with TRBJ2-7; no clear D. CDR3 length: 15 residues. V lost 0 bases to trimming and J lost 2 bases, with 11 bases between them. From germline, CDR1 is LGHNA and CDR2 YSLEER. CDR3 sequence: CASSQDGGTAYEQYF. The CDR3 DNA reads TGCGCCAGCAGCCAAGATGGCGGAACGGCCTACGAGCAGTACTTC.